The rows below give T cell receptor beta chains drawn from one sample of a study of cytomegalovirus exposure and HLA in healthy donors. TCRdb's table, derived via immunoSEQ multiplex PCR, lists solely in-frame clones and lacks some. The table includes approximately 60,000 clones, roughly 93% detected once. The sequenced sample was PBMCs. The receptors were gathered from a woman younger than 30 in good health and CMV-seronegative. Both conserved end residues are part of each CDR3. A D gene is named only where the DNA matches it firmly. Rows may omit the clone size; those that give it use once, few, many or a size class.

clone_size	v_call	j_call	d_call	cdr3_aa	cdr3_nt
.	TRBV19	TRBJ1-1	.	CASSIRQSPNTEAFF	TGTGCCAGTAGTATACGACAGTCACCCAACACTGAAGCTTTCTTT
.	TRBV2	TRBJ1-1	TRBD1	CASSLTGTGNTEAFF	TGTGCCAGCAGCTTAACCGGGACAGGGAACACTGAAGCTTTCTTT
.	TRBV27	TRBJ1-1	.	CASSLGWGPETEAFF	TGTGCCAGCAGTTTGGGGTGGGGCCCCGAAACTGAAGCTTTCTTT
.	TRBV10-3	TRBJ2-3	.	CAISENSGGASTDTQYF	TGTGCCATCAGTGAGAATTCCGGCGGGGCTAGCACAGATACGCAGTATTTT
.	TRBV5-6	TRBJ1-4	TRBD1	CASSSTGVGGSEKLFF	TGTGCCAGCAGCTCGACAGGGGTTGGAGGAAGCGAAAAACTGTTTTTT
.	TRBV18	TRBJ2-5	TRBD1	CASSPSAPSQGAGRETQYF	TGTGCCAGCTCACCAAGTGCCCCGTCTCAGGGGGCAGGTAGAGAGACCCAGTACTTC
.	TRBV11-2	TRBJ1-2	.	CASSLDWAVPNYGYTF	TGTGCCAGCAGCTTAGATTGGGCCGTGCCTAACTATGGCTACACCTTC
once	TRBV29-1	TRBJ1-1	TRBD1	CSAGQARDTEAFF	TGCAGCGCTGGACAGGCCCGGGACACTGAAGCTTTCTTT
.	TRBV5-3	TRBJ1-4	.	CARSAYRKWGNEKLFF	TGTGCCAGAAGCGCATACAGGAAATGGGGTAATGAAAAACTGTTTTTT
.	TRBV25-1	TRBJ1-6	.	CASSGMETVNSPLHF	TGTGCCAGCAGTGGAATGGAGACAGTTAATTCACCCCTCCACTTT
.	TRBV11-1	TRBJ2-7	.	CASTNRLESSYEQYF	TGTGCCAGCACCAATCGACTTGAGAGCTCCTACGAGCAGTACTTC
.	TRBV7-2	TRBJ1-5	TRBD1	CASSPTGDQPQHF	TGTGCCAGCAGCCCTACAGGGGATCAGCCCCAGCATTTT
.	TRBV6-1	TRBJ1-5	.	CASSSLGRGQPQHF	TGTGCCAGCAGTTCCCTGGGGAGGGGTCAGCCCCAGCATTTT
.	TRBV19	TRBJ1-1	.	CASSIQGLGNTEAFF	TGTGCCAGTAGTATACAGGGGTTGGGGAACACTGAAGCTTTCTTT